The T cell receptor (beta chain) described here comes from a study of cytomegalovirus exposure and HLA in healthy donors. Overall study findings and caveats: Later analysis identified a missense DCLRE1C variant that was linked to TCR beta V- and J-gene trimming.

Primers included in the PCR were 60 Vbeta and 13 Jbeta primers. The repertoire was sequenced with immunoSEQ multiplex PCR; TCRdb's copy has only in-frame clones and lacks some. The table has approximately 110,000 clones, about three quarters seen once. As for this clone: The antigen is undetermined.

From germline, CDR1 is SQVTM and CDR2 ANQGSEA. The length of the CDR3 is 13 residues. The sequenced material came from PBMCs. The chain is built from TRBV29-1 and TRBJ2-3; the D gene is possibly TRBD1 (5 bases). The sequence was obtained from a woman aged 25 to 45 in good health and CMV-seronegative. CDR3 region: CGAAPRLTDTQYF. The CDR3, as DNA: TGCGGGGCGGCACCCCGGCTCACAGATACGCAGTATTTT.